Presented here are 23 T cell receptor beta chains from one specimen sequenced in a study of T cell repertoires in cytomegalovirus infection. These TCRs' antigens remain unknown. TCRdb reprocessed the reads via MiXCR and lists one record per CDR3 protein. Of roughly 120,000 distinct CDR3 sequences listed, 9.5% to 13% are singletons. The sequenced sample consisted of PBMCs, sequenced either directly or after in vitro stimulation (not recorded which). The receptors originated from a human donor in good health (CMV status not recorded). Some clones in this sample may be carry-over from other donors' samples.

The chain uses TRBV3-1 and TRBJ2-7; tentatively, D is TRBD2 (6 bases). The V gene's germline CDR1 is LGHDT and CDR2 YNNKEL (reference sequence). The CDR3 runs 15 residues. V was shortened by 3 bases and J by 1 base, with 13 bases between the two germline ends. This chain's CDR3 is CASSHELAVSYEQYF. For the CDR3, the DNA is TGTGCCAGCAGCCATGAGTTAGCGGTTTCCTACGAGCAGTACTTC.

This clonotype was seen at least ten times. This rearrangement joins TRBV7-2 to TRBJ1-1, with 9 bases identical to TRBD1. Trimming at V came to 5 bases and at J to 5 bases, leaving 3 bases not matched to a gene. This CDR3 contains 13 residues. Germline V gene data show CDR1 as SGHTA and CDR2 as FQGNSA. The CDR3 is CASSQQGATEAFF. CDR3 coding DNA: TGTGCCAGCAGCCAACAGGGGGCAACTGAAGCTTTCTTT.

This clonotype was counted ten times or more. This chain uses TRBV7-2 with TRBJ2-6; D not resolved. The CDR3 totals 15 residues. Trimming took 5 bases from V and 0 from J, leaving 8 bases between them. Germline V gene lookup returns CDR1 SGHTA and CDR2 FQGNSA. The CDR3 DNA reads as TGTGCCAGCAGCCGACAACGCTCTGGGGCCAACGTCCTGACTTTC. It yields the protein CASSRQRSGANVLTF. The full variable domain, with the rest looked up from reference TRBV7-2 and TRBJ2-6, is GAGVSQSPSNKVTEKGKDVELRCDPISGHTALYWYRQSLGQGLEFLIYFQGNSAPDKSGLPSDRFSAERTGGSVSTLTIQRTQQEDSAVYLCASSRQRSGANVLTFGAGSRLTVL.

V usage is TRBV29-1 and J usage is TRBJ2-5; 7 bases fit TRBD2. This CDR3 has 12 amino acids. Germline loops: CDR1 SQVTM, CDR2 ANQGSEA. Losses at the gene ends were 5 bases for V and 1 base for J; bases not matched to a gene: 1. The CDR3 coding sequence is TGCAGCGTTTCTAGCGGCCAAGAGACCCAGTACTTC. It is translated as CSVSSGQETQYF.

This clonotype was counted a few times. The J gene is TRBJ2-1, the V gene TRBV6-5; 7 bases are shared with TRBD1. Germline assignment: CDR1 MNHEY and CDR2 SVGAGI. The CDR3 covers 17 residues. V was clipped by 4 bases and J by 0 bases; unmatched bases: 9. CDR3 sequence: CASSSGPGDSSYNEQFF. The DNA for the CDR3 is TGTGCCAGCAGTTCGGGGCCCGGGGACAGCTCCTACAATGAGCAGTTCTTC.

This clonotype showed up many times. V and J are TRBV24-1 and TRBJ2-3; D might be TRBD2 (6 bases). The germline V and J ends were trimmed by 0 bases and 9 bases, with 9 bases remaining between them. The CDR3 is 13 residues long. CDR1 is KGHDR and CDR2 is SFDVKD in the germline V gene. The CDR3 DNA sequence: TGTGCCACCAGTGATTTGCCGAGCGGGACGCAGTATTTT. Translation gives CATSDLPSGTQYF.

This clonotype has at least ten counts. V usage is TRBV7-2 and J usage is TRBJ2-1, with 9 bases lining up with TRBD2. CDR3 size: 16 residues. Germline loops: CDR1 SGHTA, CDR2 FQGNSA. Losses at the gene ends were 3 bases for V and 2 bases for J; bases not matched to a gene: 5. CDR3 loop: CASSFFAGGAYNEQFF. CDR3 nucleotide sequence: TGTGCCAGCAGCTTCTTTGCGGGGGGGGCCTACAATGAGCAGTTCTTC. Combining the CDR3 with reference TRBV7-2 and TRBJ2-1 gives the whole variable domain GAGVSQSPSNKVTEKGKDVELRCDPISGHTALYWYRQSLGQGLEFLIYFQGNSAPDKSGLPSDRFSAERTGGSVSTLTIQRTQQEDSAVYLCASSFFAGGAYNEQFFGPGTRLTVL.

This clonotype was picked up many times. The rearrangement uses TRBV7-8 and TRBJ2-2; a weak D match, TRBD2 (6 bases). Trimming left V 2 bases short and J 2 bases short, with 12 bases between. This CDR3 region has 16 residues. The germline gives CDR1 SGHVS, CDR2 FQNEAQ. The CDR3 bases are TGTGCCAGCAGCTTACGGCGGGATACCAACACCGGGGAGCTGTTTTTT. It is translated as CASSLRRDTNTGELFF.

This chain uses TRBV19 with TRBJ2-2, with 11 bases fitting TRBD2. The CDR3 consists of 16 residues. J gave up 6 bases and V 6 bases, and 9 bases lay outside the gene matches. Looked up from germline, CDR1 is LNHDA and CDR2 is SQIVND (reference sequence). CDR3 nucleotides: TGTGCCAGTAGGGCCACTAGCGGGAGAGGTTCCGGGGAGCTGTTTTTT. This codes for CASRATSGRGSGELFF. Combining the CDR3 with reference TRBV19 and TRBJ2-2 gives the whole variable domain DGGITQSPKYLFRKEGQNVTLSCEQNLNHDAMYWYRQDPGQGLRLIYYSQIVNDFQKGDIAEGYSVSREKKESFPLTVTSAQKNPTAFYLCASRATSGRGSGELFFGEGSRLTVL.

This clonotype was seen at least ten times. The chain combines TRBV6-1 with TRBJ1-1, with D possibly TRBD1 on 6 matching bases. CDR1 and CDR2 from the germline V gene are MNHNS and SASEGT. The ends were cut back, 7 bases at V and 4 bases at J, with 10 bases in the middle. This CDR3 contains 12 residues. In nucleotides, the CDR3 is TGTGCCAGCACTGGGGGGCCCACTGAAGCTTTCTTT. This gives the protein CASTGGPTEAFF.

The chain has TRBV5-1 and TRBJ2-3; possibly TRBD1 for D (6 bases). This CDR3 comprises 14 residues. V lost 3 bases and J lost 5, with 13 bases in between. Germline CDR1 reads SGHRS; CDR2 reads YFSETQ. CDR3 DNA sequence: TGCGCCAGCAGCTCCGGACAGTCAGAAGATACGCAGTATTTT. As protein: CASSSGQSEDTQYF.

The rearrangement links TRBV27 to TRBJ2-2; 7 bases align to TRBD2. After removal of 7 bases from V and 0 bases from J, the junction contained 5 bases not matched to a gene. The germline V gene encodes CDR1 MNHEY and CDR2 SMNVEV (reference sequence). The CDR3 consists of 15 residues. This CDR3 is CASTPAGANTGELFF. CDR3 sequence (DNA): TGTGCCAGCACCCCGGCGGGAGCGAACACCGGGGAGCTGTTTTTT.

This chain connects TRBV7-8 to TRBJ1-1; D uncertain. Per germline, CDR1 SGHVS and CDR2 FQNEAQ. The CDR3 has 15 amino acids. The germline V and J ends were trimmed by 5 bases and 1 base, with 14 bases remaining between them. In DNA form, the CDR3 reads TGTGCCAGCAGCCCCCGCGTCCTACCGAACACTGAAGCTTTCTTT. Amino acids: CASSPRVLPNTEAFF.

This clonotype was recorded a few times. The chain links TRBV25-1 to TRBJ1-2; 9 nucleotides line up with TRBD1. V lost 6 bases, J lost 6 bases, and 20 bases stayed unmatched. Per germline, CDR1 MGHDK and CDR2 SYGVNS. The CDR3 length is 18 residues. The CDR3 DNA reads TGTGCCAGCAGCGCCGGGACAGGGCTTCCCCAGTCTCCCAATGGCTACACCTTC. It codes for CASSAGTGLPQSPNGYTF.

This clonotype was counted at least ten times. The rearrangement links TRBV7-3 to TRBJ1-1; possible D gene TRBD1, 5 bases. The ends were cut back, 2 bases at V and 0 bases at J, with 10 bases in the middle. Germline loops: CDR1 SGHTA, CDR2 FQGTGA. This CDR3 comprises 15 residues. The CDR3 coding sequence is TGTGCCAGCAGCTTATCGGCAGGGATGAACACTGAAGCTTTCTTT. Its translation is CASSLSAGMNTEAFF.

The table lists this clonotype with a few counts. The chain couples TRBV7-2 to TRBJ1-2; 7 positions match TRBD1. Per the germline V gene, CDR1 is SGHTA and CDR2 is FQGNSA. V shed 1 base, J shed 4 bases, and the junction held 6 bases outside the gene matches. This CDR3 has 15 residues. The CDR3 reads CASSLGQGGGYGYTF. The CDR3 bases are TGTGCCAGCAGCTTAGGACAGGGAGGGGGCTATGGCTACACCTTC.

This sequence joins TRBV28 and TRBJ2-7; tentatively, D is TRBD1 (5 bases). In germline, CDR1 is MDHEN, CDR2 SYDVKM. Trimming took 0 bases from V and 0 from J, leaving 9 bases between them. This CDR3 comprises 15 residues. The DNA of the CDR3 is TGTGCCAGCAGTTTATGGTCGCAGGGCTCCTACGAGCAGTACTTC. Protein: CASSLWSQGSYEQYF.

This clonotype was seen repeatedly, ten times or more. V usage is TRBV28 and J usage is TRBJ2-7; TRBD2 aligns across 8 bases. Germline CDR1 reads MDHEN; CDR2 reads SYDVKM. V shed 6 bases and J 1 base; nucleotides not matched to a gene: 8. The CDR3 sequence is 15 residues long. The CDR3 loop reads CASSSPGGGSYEQYF. The CDR3 DNA reads TGTGCCAGCAGCTCGCCGGGAGGGGGGTCCTACGAGCAGTACTTC. Looking up the rest from reference TRBV28 and TRBJ2-7 gives the full variable domain: DVKVTQSSRYLVKRTGEKVFLECVQDMDHENMFWYRQDPGLGLRLIYFSYDVKMKEKGDIPEGYSVSREKKERFSLILESASTNQTSMYLCASSSPGGGSYEQYFGPGTRLTVT.

This clonotype was seen ten or more times. J is TRBJ2-5 and V is TRBV7-2; possible D gene TRBD1, 5 bases. The ends were cut back, 3 bases at V and 4 bases at J, with 12 bases in the middle. The CDR3 consists of 14 residues. Germline CDR1 reads SGHTA; CDR2 reads FQGNSA. CDR3 sequence: CASSLGLNPETQYF. In nucleotides, the CDR3 is TGTGCCAGCAGCTTGGGGCTAAACCCAGAGACCCAGTACTTC. The entire variable domain, with the rest obtained from reference TRBV7-2 and TRBJ2-5, is as follows: GAGVSQSPSNKVTEKGKDVELRCDPISGHTALYWYRQSLGQGLEFLIYFQGNSAPDKSGLPSDRFSAERTGGSVSTLTIQRTQQEDSAVYLCASSLGLNPETQYFGPGTRLLVL.

This clonotype was seen at least ten times. The chain is built from TRBV5-1 and TRBJ2-7, with TRBD1 identical over 7 bases. Trimming took 7 bases from V and 6 from J; bases not matched to a gene: 7. CDR3 size: 12 residues. Germline values: CDR1 SGHRS, CDR2 YFSETQ. The CDR3 DNA reads as TGCGCCAGCCGACAGGGATCTAGCGAGCAGTACGTC. This codes for CASRQGSSEQYV.

This clonotype was counted many times. The chain employs TRBV19 and TRBJ1-5; weak D call: TRBD1 (6 bases). Deletions cut 3 bases from V and 3 bases from J, with 9 bases between. This CDR3 has 14 amino acids. Germline values: CDR1 LNHDA, CDR2 SQIVND (reference sequence). CDR3 nucleotide sequence: TGTGCCAGTAGTATTGGACAGTACAATCAGCCCCAGCATTTT. Amino acids: CASSIGQYNQPQHF.

V and J are TRBV19 and TRBJ1-2; unclear D gene. V was pared by 6 bases and J by 2 bases, with 13 bases between. The CDR3 totals 14 residues. CDR1 is LNHDA and CDR2 is SQIVND in the germline V gene (reference sequence). The DNA for the CDR3 is TGTGCCAGTAGGCTGGACGGAGCGAACTATGGCTACACCTTC. It is translated as CASRLDGANYGYTF.

In this sample, this clonotype turned up many times. The V gene is TRBV4-2, the J gene TRBJ2-1; 14 bases are a match to TRBD2. Looked up from germline, CDR1 is LGHNA and CDR2 is YNFKEQ. The CDR3 runs 15 residues. With 4 bases clipped from V and 8 bases from J, the junction kept 4 bases outside the gene matches. The chain's CDR3 is CASSPGTSGSDEQFF. CDR3 bases: TGTGCCAGCAGCCCCGGGACTAGCGGGAGCGATGAGCAGTTCTTC.